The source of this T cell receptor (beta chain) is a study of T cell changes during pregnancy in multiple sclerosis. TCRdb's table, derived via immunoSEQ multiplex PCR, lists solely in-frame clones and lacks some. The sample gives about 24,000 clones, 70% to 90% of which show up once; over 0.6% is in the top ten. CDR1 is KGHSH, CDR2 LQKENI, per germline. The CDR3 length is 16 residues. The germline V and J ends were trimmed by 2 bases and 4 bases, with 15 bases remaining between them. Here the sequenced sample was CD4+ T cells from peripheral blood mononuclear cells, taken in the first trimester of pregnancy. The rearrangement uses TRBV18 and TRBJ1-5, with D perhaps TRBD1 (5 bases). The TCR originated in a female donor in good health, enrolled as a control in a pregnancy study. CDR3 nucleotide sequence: TGTGCCAGCTCACCAATGACAGCCAGCCTTAATCAGCCCCAGCATTTT. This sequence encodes CASSPMTASLNQPQHF.